The clone carrying this TCR beta chain was detected a few times. Sample time point: pre-treatment baseline. This entry belongs to a study of blood T cell dynamics during melanoma immunotherapy. As for the study in general: Metastatic melanoma patients received first-line pembrolizumab or nivolumab plus ipilimumab.

A fixed DNA input of approximately 400 ng was used per bulk PBMC sample. Using immunoSEQ multiplex PCR, the repertoire was profiled, and TCRdb retains in-frame clones only, with some absent. The data contain about 7,200 clones, 80% to 85% of them singletons. Trimming left V 0 bases short and J 2 bases short, with 12 bases between. The CDR3 has 15 amino acids. Germline loops: CDR1 SGHNT, CDR2 YYREEE (reference sequence). The sequencing here drew on blood, taken from a patient treated with checkpoint blockade. The sequence was obtained from a human donor with melanoma. V and J are TRBV5-4 and TRBJ2-7; D ambiguous. Written as DNA, the CDR3 is TGTGCCAGCAGCTTGGAGACGGCGGCAGCCTACGAGCAGTACTTC. Translated, it gives CASSLETAAAYEQYF. Drawing the rest from reference TRBV5-4 and TRBJ2-7, the complete variable domain is ETGVTQSPTHLIKTRGQQVTLRCSSQSGHNTVSWYQQALGQGPQFIFQYYREEENGRGNFPPRFSGLQFPNYSSELNVNALELDDSALYLCASSLETAAAYEQYFGPGTRLTVT.